The clone carrying this T cell receptor beta chain occurred once. In the authors' workflow: Counts of nucleated cells, estimated from reference gene primer amplification, were obtained. Assay used: immunoSEQ multiplex PCR; TCRdb lists only in-frame clones, some missing. Clone size and the V and J calls come from that table; the DNA yielded D and trimming. Of some 160,000 clones in the sample, more than 80% were seen once. The data were taken from a study of blood T cell repertoires in COVID-19. Study at large: The origin of the acute and convalescent COVID-19 samples was the United States, Italy and Spain.

With 3 bases removed from V and 6 bases from J, the gap between germline ends came to 20 bases. From germline, CDR1 is MNHEY and CDR2 SMNVEV (reference sequence). The CDR3 contains 16 residues. Specimen: peripheral blood. The source is a woman aged 55-69 years with active COVID-19. The rearrangement joins TRBV27 to TRBJ1-2; D is uncertain. CDR3 in DNA: TGTGCCAGCAGTTTCTCGACTCACCTAATAACTGATGGCTACACCTTC. Protein product: CASSFSTHLITDGYTF.